Following are 16 T cell receptor beta chains from one sample sequenced in a study of beta chain features in type 1 diabetes. Sequenced material consisted of expressed TCRB transcripts (all of the isolated RNA was reverse transcribed). Profiling relied on immunoSEQ multiplex PCR, and the TCRdb table lists in-frame clones only, not all of them. The top ten hold more than 0.009% of the sample, which has under 350,000 clones, roughly 25% seen once. Study conclusions and caveats: Shorter TCRB CDR3s, moderately but significantly so, marked every one of the four CD4+ subsets in Type 1 diabetes patients.

For these receptors, no antigen is known. The sample taken for sequencing was naive CD4+ T cells from blood. Receptors were obtained from a woman younger than 45 with type 1 diabetes.

The chain has TRBV2 and TRBJ2-5; 8 nucleotides agree with TRBD1. The CDR3 is 13 residues long. The germline V gene has CDR1 SNHLY and CDR2 FYNNEI. V gave up 2 bases and J gave up 7 bases; unmatched junction bases: 3. In DNA, the CDR3 is TGTGCCAGCAGTGAACCCACAGGGGGGACCCAGTACTTC. It specifies CASSEPTGGTQYF.

The V gene is TRBV7-8, the J gene TRBJ2-7; 7 bases are a match to TRBD1. The V segment lost 2 bases and the J segment 6 bases; nucleotides outside the gene matches: 7. Germline lookup yields CDR1 SGHVS and CDR2 FQNEAQ. This CDR3 spans 14 amino acids. In DNA form, the CDR3 reads TGTGCCAGCAGCTTACAGACAGGGATCGTCGAGCAGTACTTC. Translated: CASSLQTGIVEQYF.

The table lists this clone with a few counts. CDR3 coding DNA: TGCGCCAGCAGCTGGAAAACTAGCGCGAGCTCCTACAATGAGCAGTTCTTC. Its translation is CASSWKTSASSYNEQFF. J is TRBJ2-1 and V is TRBV5-1; 7 bases match TRBD2. The CDR3 runs to 17 residues. CDR1 is SGHRS, CDR2 YFSETQ, per germline. The V segment lost 3 bases and the J segment 0 bases; nucleotides outside the gene matches: 9.

V is TRBV6-5 and J is TRBJ2-3; D is possibly TRBD2 (5 bases). CDR1 MNHEY and CDR2 SVGAGI come from the germline V gene. CDR3 length: 14 residues. The V gene lost 2 bases and the J gene lost 1 base, with 7 bases spanning the gap. The chain's CDR3 is CASSYAGGTDTQYF. The CDR3 DNA follows: TGTGCCAGCAGTTACGCCGGGGGCACAGATACGCAGTATTTT.

The V and J genes are TRBV29-1 and TRBJ2-5; 11 nucleotides align to TRBD2. The CDR3 totals 19 residues. Germline CDR1 reads SQVTM; CDR2 reads ANQGSEA. V lost 6 bases and J lost 0; bases outside the gene matches: 18. This chain's CDR3 is CSVLGVERLAGQYQETQYF. As DNA, the CDR3 is TGCAGCGTCCTTGGGGTTGAAAGACTAGCGGGGCAATACCAAGAGACCCAGTACTTC.

This chain links TRBV6-5 with TRBJ1-5; tentatively, D is TRBD1 (6 bases). The ends were cut back, 5 bases at V and 5 bases at J, with 13 bases in the middle. The germline CDR1 and CDR2 sequences are MNHEY and SVGAGI. This CDR3 comprises 14 residues. The CDR3 DNA sequence: TGTGCCAGCAGTCCGTACAGGGTTGATCAGCCCCAGCATTTT. This sequence encodes CASSPYRVDQPQHF.

The chain joins TRBV4-1 to TRBJ2-5, with 7 bases lining up with TRBD1. J lost 5 bases, V lost 1 base, and 10 bases had no gene match. The CDR3 length is 16 residues. The germline gives CDR1 MGHRA, CDR2 YSYEKL. DNA of the CDR3: TGCGCCAGCAGCCAAGGGTCGAGACAGGGCCGGGAGACCCAGTACTTC. Amino acids: CASSQGSRQGRETQYF.

This rearrangement joins TRBV5-1 to TRBJ2-4, with D possibly matching TRBD1 (5 bases). V was shortened by 0 bases and J by 8 bases, with 18 bases between the two germline ends. The CDR3 length is 16 residues. From germline, CDR1 is SGHRS and CDR2 YFSETQ. The CDR3 coding sequence is TGCGCCAGCAGCTTGGGACAGACCTTAGCCGGGTACATTCAGTACTTC. Its translation is CASSLGQTLAGYIQYF.

The V and J genes are TRBV9 and TRBJ2-7; 9 nucleotides align to TRBD2. V gave up 7 bases and J gave up 0 bases; unmatched junction bases: 5. The CDR3 has 14 amino acids. From germline, CDR1 is SGDLS and CDR2 YYNGEE. Here the CDR3 DNA reads TGTGCCAGCGCTAATAGCGGGAGCTCCTACGAGCAGTACTTC. This encodes CASANSGSSYEQYF.

This clone was seen a handful of times. The V gene is TRBV5-1, the J gene TRBJ2-5; 8 bases agree with TRBD1. V shed 5 bases, J shed 0 bases, and the junction held 3 bases outside the gene matches. This CDR3 contains 14 residues. Germline CDR1 is SGHRS and CDR2 is YFSETQ. CDR3 loop: CASSIQGDQETQYF. CDR3 nucleotides: TGCGCCAGCAGTATACAGGGGGACCAAGAGACCCAGTACTTC.

The sample holds a few counts of this clone. One end of the junction does not line up with germline, which may come from a read error. The rearrangement joins TRBV28 to TRBJ2-7; 10 bases agree with TRBD2. The length of the CDR3 is 13 residues. Germline lookup yields CDR1 MDHEN and CDR2 SYDVKM. The CDR3 DNA reads as TGTGCCAGCAGTGGCCCCGGGACTAGCGCTCTTATCTTC. Protein sequence: CASSGPGTSALIF.

The V call is TRBV5-1, the J call TRBJ1-5, with D hard to call. CDR1 is SGHRS, CDR2 YFSETQ, per germline. Trimming shortened V by 4 bases and J by 0 bases, and 11 bases separated the two germline ends. The CDR3 runs 15 residues. The CDR3 nucleotides read TGCGCCAGCAGCCCAGAGGGAGGTAGCAATCAGCCCCAGCATTTT. Translated, it gives CASSPEGGSNQPQHF.

V usage is TRBV7-9 and J usage is TRBJ2-5; D remains ambiguous. The CDR3 runs 15 residues. V shed 5 bases and J shed 4 bases, with 17 bases lying between them. Germline CDR1 is SEHNR and CDR2 is FQNEAQ (reference sequence). The chain's CDR3 is CASSPTAALGETQYF. The CDR3 DNA follows: TGTGCCAGCAGCCCGACTGCGGCTTTGGGAGAGACCCAGTACTTC.

In this sample, this clone turned up a few times. The chain joins TRBV30 to TRBJ2-7; D is perhaps TRBD2 (6 bases). CDR3 length: 14 residues. Germline CDR1 and CDR2: GTSNPN and SVGIG (reference sequence). Trimming stripped 0 bases from V and 4 bases from J, with 13 bases between. The CDR3 loop is CAWSVGGSFYEQYF. For the CDR3, the DNA is TGTGCCTGGAGTGTAGGAGGGAGCTTTTACGAGCAGTACTTC.

In its sample, this clone was seen a few times. This rearrangement joins TRBV28 to TRBJ2-1; TRBD1 aligns across 7 bases. CDR1 is MDHEN, CDR2 SYDVKM, per germline. This CDR3 contains 15 residues. Trimming cost V 3 bases and J 6 bases; bases outside gene matches: 8. For the CDR3, the DNA is TGTGCCAGCAGTTTCTCGGGACAGAGTTTCAATGAGCAGTTCTTC. Its protein product is CASSFSGQSFNEQFF. The variable domain in full, with the rest retrieved from reference TRBV28 and TRBJ2-1, is DVKVTQSSRYLVKRTGEKVFLECVQDMDHENMFWYRQDPGLGLRLIYFSYDVKMKEKGDIPEGYSVSREKKERFSLILESASTNQTSMYLCASSFSGQSFNEQFFGPGTRLTVL.

This clone was counted a few times. The rearrangement links TRBV23-1 to TRBJ2-4; D may be TRBD1 (6 bases). TRBV23-1 is an ORF; its function is uncertain. This CDR3 comprises 13 residues. The V gene lost 9 bases and the J gene lost 2 bases, with 11 bases spanning the gap. DNA for the CDR3: TGCGCCAGGCCCAGGGGCCCCAAAAACATTCAGTACTTC. This sequence encodes CARPRGPKNIQYF.